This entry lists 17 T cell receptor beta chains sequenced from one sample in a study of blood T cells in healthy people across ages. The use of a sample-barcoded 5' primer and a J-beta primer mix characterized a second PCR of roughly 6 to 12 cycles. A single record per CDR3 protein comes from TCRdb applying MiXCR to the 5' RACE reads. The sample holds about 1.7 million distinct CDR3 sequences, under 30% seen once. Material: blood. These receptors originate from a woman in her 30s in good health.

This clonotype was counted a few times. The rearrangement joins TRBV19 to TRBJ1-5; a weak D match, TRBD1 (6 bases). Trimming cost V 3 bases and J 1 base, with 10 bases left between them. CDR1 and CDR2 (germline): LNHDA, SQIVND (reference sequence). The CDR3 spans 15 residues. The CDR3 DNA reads TGTGCCAGTAGTATCGGGGGCTGGAGCAATCAGCCCCAGCATTTT. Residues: CASSIGGWSNQPQHF.

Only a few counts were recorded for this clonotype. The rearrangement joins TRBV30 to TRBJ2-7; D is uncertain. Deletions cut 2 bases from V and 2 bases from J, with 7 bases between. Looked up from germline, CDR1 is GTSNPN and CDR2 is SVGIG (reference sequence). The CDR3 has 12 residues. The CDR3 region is CAWSRQAYEQYF. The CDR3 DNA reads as TGTGCCTGGAGTCGGCAGGCCTACGAGCAGTACTTC.

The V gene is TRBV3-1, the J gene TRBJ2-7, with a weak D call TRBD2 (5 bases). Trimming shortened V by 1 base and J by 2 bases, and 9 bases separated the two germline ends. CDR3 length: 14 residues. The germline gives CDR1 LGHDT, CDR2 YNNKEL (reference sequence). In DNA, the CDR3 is TGTGCCAGCAGCCAAGGTGGGAGAACCTACGAGCAGTACTTC. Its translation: CASSQGGRTYEQYF.

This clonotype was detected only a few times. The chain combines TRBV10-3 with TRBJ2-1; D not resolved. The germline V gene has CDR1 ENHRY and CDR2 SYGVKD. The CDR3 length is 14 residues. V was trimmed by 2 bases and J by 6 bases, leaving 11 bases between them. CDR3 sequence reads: CAISELSLANEQFF. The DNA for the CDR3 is TGTGCCATCAGTGAGCTAAGCCTCGCCAATGAGCAGTTCTTC.

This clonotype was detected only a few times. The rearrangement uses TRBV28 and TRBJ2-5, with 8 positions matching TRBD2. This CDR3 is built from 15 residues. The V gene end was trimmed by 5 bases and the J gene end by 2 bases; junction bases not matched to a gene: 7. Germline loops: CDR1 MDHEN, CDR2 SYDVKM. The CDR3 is CASSPHGGGQETQYF. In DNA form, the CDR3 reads TGTGCCAGCAGTCCCCATGGCGGGGGGCAAGAGACCCAGTACTTC.

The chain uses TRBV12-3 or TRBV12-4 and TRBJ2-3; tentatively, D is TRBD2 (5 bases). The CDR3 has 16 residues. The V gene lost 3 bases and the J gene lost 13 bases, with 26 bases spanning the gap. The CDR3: CASSFSGSPSTDAKYF. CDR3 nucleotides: TGTGCCAGCAGTTTCAGTGGATCCCCTAGCACAGATGCGAAGTATTTT.

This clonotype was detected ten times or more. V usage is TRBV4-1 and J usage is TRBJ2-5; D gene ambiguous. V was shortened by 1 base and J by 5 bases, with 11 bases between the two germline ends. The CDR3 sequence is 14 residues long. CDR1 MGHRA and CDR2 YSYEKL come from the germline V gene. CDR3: CASSQAKVVETQYF. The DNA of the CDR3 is TGCGCCAGCAGCCAAGCTAAGGTTGTGGAGACCCAGTACTTC.

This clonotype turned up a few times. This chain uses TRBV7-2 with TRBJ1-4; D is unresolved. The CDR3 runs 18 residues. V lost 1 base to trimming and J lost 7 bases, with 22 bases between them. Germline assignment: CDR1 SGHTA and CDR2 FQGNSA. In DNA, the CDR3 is TGTGCCAGCAGCTTAGTTTTCAGCGCCCGGGGAGGGATTGAAAAACTGTTTTTT. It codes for CASSLVFSARGGIEKLFF. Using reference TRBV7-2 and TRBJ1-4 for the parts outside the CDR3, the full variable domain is GAGVSQSPSNKVTEKGKDVELRCDPISGHTALYWYRQSLGQGLEFLIYFQGNSAPDKSGLPSDRFSAERTGGSVSTLTIQRTQQEDSAVYLCASSLVFSARGGIEKLFFGSGTQLSVL.

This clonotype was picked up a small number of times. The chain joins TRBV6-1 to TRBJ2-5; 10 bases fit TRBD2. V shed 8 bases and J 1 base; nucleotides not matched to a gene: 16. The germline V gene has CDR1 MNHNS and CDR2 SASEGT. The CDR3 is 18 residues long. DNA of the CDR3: TGTGCCAGCCGCGAACCCGACCGCTCTAGCGGGAGCCAAGAGACCCAGTACTTC. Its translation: CASREPDRSSGSQETQYF.

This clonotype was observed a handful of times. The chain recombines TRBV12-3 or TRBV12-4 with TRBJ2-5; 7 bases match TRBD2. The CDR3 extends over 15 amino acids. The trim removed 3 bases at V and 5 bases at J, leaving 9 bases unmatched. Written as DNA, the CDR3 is TGTGCCAGCAGTTTTCCAGAAGCGGGGTCGGAGACCCAGTACTTC. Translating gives CASSFPEAGSETQYF.

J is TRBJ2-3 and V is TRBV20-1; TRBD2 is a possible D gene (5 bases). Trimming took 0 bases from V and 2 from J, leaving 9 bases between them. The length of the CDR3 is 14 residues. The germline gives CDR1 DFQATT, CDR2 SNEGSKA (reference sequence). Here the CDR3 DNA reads TGCAGTGCTAGAGATCGAGGGTTCACAGATACGCAGTATTTT. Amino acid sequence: CSARDRGFTDTQYF.

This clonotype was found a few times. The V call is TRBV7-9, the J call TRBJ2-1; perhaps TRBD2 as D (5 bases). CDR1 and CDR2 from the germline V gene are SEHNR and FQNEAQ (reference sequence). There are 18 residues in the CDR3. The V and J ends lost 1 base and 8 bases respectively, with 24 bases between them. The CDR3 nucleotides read TGTGCCAGCAGCTTAGGGCTTTCCCCCTCCGGGGTGGTAGATGAGCAGTTCTTC. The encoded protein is CASSLGLSPSGVVDEQFF.

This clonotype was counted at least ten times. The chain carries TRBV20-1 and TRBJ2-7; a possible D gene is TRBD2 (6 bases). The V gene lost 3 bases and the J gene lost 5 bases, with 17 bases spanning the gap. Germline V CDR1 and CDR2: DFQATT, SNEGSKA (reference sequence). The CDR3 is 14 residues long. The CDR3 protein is CSASRAGGVDEQYF. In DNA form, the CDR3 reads TGCAGTGCTAGTCGAGCGGGCGGCGTGGACGAGCAGTACTTC.

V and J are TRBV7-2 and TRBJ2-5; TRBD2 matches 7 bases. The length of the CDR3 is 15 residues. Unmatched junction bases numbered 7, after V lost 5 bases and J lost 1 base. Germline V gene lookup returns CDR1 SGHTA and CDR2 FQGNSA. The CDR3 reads CASSQLGTTQETQYF. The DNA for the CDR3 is TGTGCCAGCAGCCAATTAGGGACTACCCAAGAGACCCAGTACTTC.

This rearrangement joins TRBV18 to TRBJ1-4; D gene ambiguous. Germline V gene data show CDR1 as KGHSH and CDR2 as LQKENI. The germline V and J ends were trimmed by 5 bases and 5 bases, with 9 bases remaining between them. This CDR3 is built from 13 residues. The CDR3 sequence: CASSGGENEKLFF. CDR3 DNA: TGTGCCAGCTCAGGTGGAGAGAATGAAAAACTGTTTTTT.

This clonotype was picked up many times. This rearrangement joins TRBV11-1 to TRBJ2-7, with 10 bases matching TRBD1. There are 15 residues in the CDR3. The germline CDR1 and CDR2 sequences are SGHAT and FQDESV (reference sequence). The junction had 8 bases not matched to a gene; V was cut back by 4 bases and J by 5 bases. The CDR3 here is CASSWVGTGDHEQYF. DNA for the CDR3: TGTGCCAGCAGCTGGGTCGGGACAGGGGATCACGAGCAGTACTTC. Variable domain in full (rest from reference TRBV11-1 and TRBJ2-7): EAEVAQSPRYKITEKSQAVAFWCDPISGHATLYWYRQILGQGPELLVQFQDESVVDDSQLPKDRFSAERLKGVDSTLKIQPAELGDSAMYLCASSWVGTGDHEQYFGPGTRLTVT.

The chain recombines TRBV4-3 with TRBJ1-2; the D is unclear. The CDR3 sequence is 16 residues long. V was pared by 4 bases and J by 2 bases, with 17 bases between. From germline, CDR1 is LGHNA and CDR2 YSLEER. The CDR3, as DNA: TGCGCCAGCAGCCCCGGGCCGGACGGCGGGAACTATGGCTACACCTTC. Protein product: CASSPGPDGGNYGYTF.